This is a list of T cell receptor beta chains from one sample in a study of blood T cell repertoires in COVID-19. Repertoires were generated with immunoSEQ multiplex PCR, while TCRdb's copy carries only in-frame clones and drops some. The sample lists around 430,000 clones, 88% occurring once. The sample was peripheral blood. The receptor source for this set is a woman in her fifties or sixties with COVID-19, enrolled during active disease. Both conserved end residues are part of each CDR3. Fields, in order: V gene, D gene, CDR3 length, J gene, clone size, CDR3 protein, CDR3 DNA. A D gene is named only where the DNA matches it firmly. Clone size is given for some rows only: seen once, a few or many times, or a class if the clone is expanded.

TRBV28,TRBD1,16,TRBJ1-3,.,CASSLLSGGFGNTIYF,TGTGCCAGCAGTTTACTTTCAGGGGGCTTTGGAAACACCATATATTTT
TRBV6-6,TRBD1,15,TRBJ1-2,.,CASRETGEITYGYTF,TGTGCCAGCAGAGAGACAGGGGAAATCACTTATGGCTACACCTTC
TRBV5-1,.,16,TRBJ2-6,.,CASSWTFGSGANVLTF,TGCGCCAGCAGCTGGACATTCGGGTCTGGGGCCAACGTCCTGACTTTC
TRBV5-1,TRBD1,14,TRBJ2-7,.,CASTRGQGSYEQYF,TGCGCCAGCACCCGAGGACAGGGGAGCTACGAGCAGTACTTC
TRBV19,.,16,TRBJ1-1,.,CASSNAGGKVGTEAFF,TGTGCCAGTAGTAATGCCGGAGGGAAAGTGGGCACTGAAGCTTTCTTT
TRBV7-8,TRBD1,15,TRBJ1-1,.,CASSTRQGPVDTAFF,TGTGCCAGCAGCACCCGACAGGGCCCGGTTGATACGGCTTTCTTT
TRBV6-1,TRBD1,15,TRBJ1-5,.,CASSESRTGEQPQHF,TGTGCCAGCAGTGAATCCCGGACAGGGGAGCAGCCCCAGCATTTT
TRBV4-1,.,14,TRBJ1-2,.,CASSQVEGTYGYTF,TGCGCCAGCAGCCAAGTGGAGGGGACCTATGGCTACACCTTC
TRBV11-2,.,13,TRBJ2-1,.,CASSLVEQTEQFF,TGTGCCAGCAGCTTAGTGGAGCAAACTGAGCAGTTCTTC
TRBV23-1,TRBD1,14,TRBJ2-1,.,CASARGYVYNEQFF,TGCGCCAGTGCCAGGGGGTATGTCTACAATGAGCAGTTCTTC
TRBV9,TRBD1,13,TRBJ1-3,.,CASSGTGGNTIYF,TGTGCCAGCAGCGGGACAGGGGGAAACACCATATATTTT
TRBV5-5,.,14,TRBJ1-4,few,CASNSPGAIEKLFF,TGTGCCAGCAACTCACCGGGTGCTATTGAAAAACTGTTTTTT
TRBV28,.,14,TRBJ2-7,.,CASSWGGSSYEQYF,TGTGCCAGCAGTTGGGGGGGCAGTTCCTACGAGCAGTACTTC
TRBV11-2,TRBD1,17,TRBJ1-2,.,CASSLVKGGRGRDGYTF,TGTGCCAGCAGCTTAGTTAAGGGGGGCAGGGGGCGAGACGGCTACACCTTC
TRBV6-1,.,13,TRBJ1-5,.,CASSDRREGAVHF,TGTGCCAGCAGTGACCGACGAGAGGGTGCGGTGCATTTT
TRBV2,.,14,TRBJ1-1,.,CASFFSGGGTEAFF,TGTGCCAGCTTCTTTTCGGGGGGCGGCACTGAAGCTTTCTTT
TRBV18,TRBD1,14,TRBJ1-4,.,CASSPGQGDEKLFF,TGTGCCAGCTCACCAGGACAGGGTGATGAAAAACTGTTTTTT
TRBV6-1,.,14,TRBJ1-2,.,CASSEPRASYGYTF,TGTGCCAGCAGTGAACCTCGCGCGTCCTATGGCTACACCTTC
TRBV7-9,.,16,TRBJ2-1,.,CASSLEGAGPYNEQFF,TGTGCCAGCAGCTTAGAAGGAGCGGGTCCCTACAATGAGCAGTTCTTC
TRBV30,TRBD1,12,TRBJ2-3,few,CAWSANRGRQYF,TGTGCCTGGAGCGCGAACAGGGGGAGGCAGTATTTT
TRBV30,.,14,TRBJ1-6,.,CAWSVLPQGSPLHF,TGTGCCTGGAGTGTACTTCCCCAGGGGTCACCCCTCCACTTT
TRBV30,.,14,TRBJ1-6,.,CAWKSGQSNSPLHF,TGTGCCTGGAAATCAGGACAGTCAAATTCACCCCTCCACTTT
TRBV18,.,15,TRBJ1-4,.,CASSPLGQGNEKLFF,TGTGCCAGCTCACCCCTCGGGCAGGGTAATGAAAAACTGTTTTTT
TRBV3-1/TRBV3-2,TRBD1,18,TRBJ2-1,.,CASEIWGQGGSPKNEQFF,TGTGCCAGCGAAATTTGGGGACAGGGGGGCTCGCCGAAGAATGAGCAGTTCTTC
TRBV4-1,TRBD1,12,TRBJ2-7,few,CASSADREGLCF,TGCGCCAGCAGCGCGGACAGGGAAGGCCTCTGCTTC
TRBV18,TRBD1,17,TRBJ1-2,.,CASSPPTGGLGTYGYTF,TGTGCCAGCTCACCCCCGACAGGGGGCTTGGGAACCTATGGCTACACCTTC
TRBV5-1,.,17,TRBJ1-3,.,CASSFRGSVAGGNTIYF,TGCGCCAGCAGCTTTCGCGGATCCGTCGCGGGTGGAAACACCATATATTTT